This T cell receptor beta chain was sequenced during a study of glioma-infiltrating T cells (dated by TCRdb to 2015 to 2016). About the investigation overall: Sequencing of TCR alpha- and beta-chain repertoires was performed on glioma tissue, on non-neoplastic brain tissue, and on matched peripheral blood mononuclear cells. To gauge divergence between tissue and blood T-cell populations, every tissue-infiltrating repertoire was compared against the peripheral blood repertoire from the same patient. Three low-grade glioma patients, about eight primary glioblastoma patients and three non-glioma patients contributing non-neoplastic brain tissue were included in the paired cohort.

On the study overall, not on this receptor specifically: VJ-independent divergence between tissue and blood was found to be below expectation in non-neoplastic patients but above expectation in all gliomas, particularly low-grade gliomas. Very few CDR3 sequences were found to be shared between tissue and blood, and this scarcity was attributed to high CDR3 diversity and limited sampling. Group comparisons were based on small numbers of patients: three non-neoplastic, three low-grade glioma and roughly eight glioblastoma patients.

In its sample, this clonotype was seen many times. Its antigen specificity is not known. Base qualities are missing; no much larger clone stands one base away. TCR alpha and beta CDR3 regions were amplified with the iRepertoire nested amplicon-rescue multiplex PCR (arm-PCR) platform from RNA. The input for one-step reverse transcription and amplification was roughly 95-400 ng of tissue mRNA or PBMC total RNA. Following bead purification, Illumina adapters were added through a secondary multiplex PCR, and the libraries were then gel-purified between 200 and 400 bp. Demultiplexing relied on internal 6-nucleotide barcodes carried by the libraries. The libraries were sequenced on an Illumina MiSeq using 2x220 or 2x250 nucleotide paired-end reads. Per the source publication's procedure: Paired reads were merged using FLASH 1.2.11 and were aligned to the GRCh37 human genome using BWA-MEM, after which TRA and TRB reads were extracted. For V and J assignment, an IMGT-derived reference of cassette sequences and CDR3 motifs that included pseudogenes was used. Reads were translated in three frames, and productive CDR3s were defined by a C…FGXG motif without stop codons. Clonotypes were defined as unique combinations of V-J cassette pair and CDR3 amino acid sequence. Filtering of reads was based on Hamming distance, with the threshold set by the sequence error rate of each sample in mapped regions. Clones were called with MiXCR by TCRdb after fastp trimmed the public reads at Q25, and only in-frame beta chains were retained. Each entry merges the rows of one CDR3 protein and shows their most common DNA and genes. TCRdb's processing, not the study's, gives the V and J calls here. Across this sample there are 150,000 to 200,000 distinct CDR3 sequences, with around 32% seen only once. The ten top clones hold over 20% of the sample.

The origin of this receptor is a human donor with low-grade glioma or glioblastoma, undergoing nonglioma brain surgery, or in good health (not recorded which). The sequenced material came from glioma tissue, nonneoplastic brain tissue, or PBMCs (not recorded which).

The CDR3 protein sequence reads: CASSIIGETQYF. The DNA is TGTGCCAGTAGTATTATTGGAGAGACCCAGTACTTC. The rearrangement combines TRBV19 with TRBJ2-5, with no reliable assignment of the D segment. The CDR3 starts with the cysteine, ends with the phenylalanine, and has 12 residues. CDR3 DNA only is kept here, 36 bases in frame from base 1. CDR1 and CDR2 (LNHDA, SQIVND) derive from the germline V gene (reference sequence). The junction carries 6 bases between V and J, which are trimmed by 3 bases and 4 bases respectively.